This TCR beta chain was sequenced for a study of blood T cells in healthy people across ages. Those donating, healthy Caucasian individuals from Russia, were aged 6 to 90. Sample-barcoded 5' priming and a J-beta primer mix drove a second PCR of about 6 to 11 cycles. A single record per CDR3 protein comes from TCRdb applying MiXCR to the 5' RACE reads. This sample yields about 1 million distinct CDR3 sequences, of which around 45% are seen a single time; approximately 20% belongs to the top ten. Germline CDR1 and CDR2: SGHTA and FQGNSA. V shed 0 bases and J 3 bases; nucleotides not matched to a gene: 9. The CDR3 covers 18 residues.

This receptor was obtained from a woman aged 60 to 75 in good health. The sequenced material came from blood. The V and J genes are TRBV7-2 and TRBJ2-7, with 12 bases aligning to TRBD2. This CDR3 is CASSLALAGGAGDYEQYF. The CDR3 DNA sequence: TGTGCCAGCAGCTTAGCGCTAGCGGGAGGGGCTGGGGACTACGAGCAGTACTTC.